Shown below are 27 T cell receptor beta chains from a single sample sequenced in a study of cytomegalovirus exposure and HLA in healthy donors. The PCR used 60 Vbeta and 13 Jbeta primers. The protocol was immunoSEQ multiplex PCR, while the TCRdb copy is restricted to in-frame clones and leaves out a portion. The sample holds 150,000 to 200,000 clones, 80% to 85% seen once. Sequenced input: PBMCs. The receptors derive from a woman between 18 and 29 years old in good health and CMV-seropositive.

The gene calls are TRBV7-2 and TRBJ2-3; 8 bases fit TRBD2. With 1 base clipped from V and 1 base from J, the junction kept 4 bases outside the gene matches. This CDR3 spans 16 amino acids. Germline loops: CDR1 SGHTA, CDR2 FQGNSA. The CDR3: CASSLEGRGGTDTQYF. Written as DNA, the CDR3 is TGTGCCAGCAGCTTAGAAGGGCGGGGGGGCACAGATACGCAGTATTTT. Full variable domain (remainder filled in from reference TRBV7-2 and TRBJ2-3): GAGVSQSPSNKVTEKGKDVELRCDPISGHTALYWYRQSLGQGLEFLIYFQGNSAPDKSGLPSDRFSAERTGGSVSTLTIQRTQQEDSAVYLCASSLEGRGGTDTQYFGPGTRLTVL.

The rearrangement links TRBV27 to TRBJ1-2; 7 bases match TRBD1. V shed 6 bases, J shed 7 bases, and the junction held 5 bases outside the gene matches. This CDR3 has 12 amino acids. The germline V gene has CDR1 MNHEY and CDR2 SMNVEV (reference sequence). This CDR3 is CASSDRVVGYTF. The CDR3 region has the DNA TGTGCCAGCAGCGACAGGGTTGTTGGCTACACCTTC.

The chain combines TRBV2 with TRBJ1-5; 7 bases map to TRBD1. The ends lost 6 bases at V and 4 bases at J; junction bases unmatched: 12. This CDR3 has 16 amino acids. Germline V gene lookup returns CDR1 SNHLY and CDR2 FYNNEI. The CDR3, as DNA: TGTGCCAGCAGCGACCGACGCCAGGGGGGAAATCAGCCCCAGCATTTT. Translating gives CASSDRRQGGNQPQHF.

The chain joins TRBV6-5 to TRBJ1-6, with 8 bases identical to TRBD1. Germline lookup yields CDR1 MNHEY and CDR2 SVGAGI. The J segment lost 9 bases and the V segment lost 6 bases, leaving 10 bases of the junction unmatched. There are 15 residues in the CDR3. The CDR3 reads CASRPDRGLTSPLHF. CDR3 in DNA: TGTGCCAGCAGACCAGACAGGGGCCTTACTTCACCCCTCCACTTT.

There are a few counts of this clone. The rearrangement joins TRBV30 to TRBJ2-5; 7 bases line up with TRBD2. J lost 3 bases, V lost 2 bases, and 3 bases had no gene match. Germline loops: CDR1 GTSNPN, CDR2 SVGIG (reference sequence). This CDR3 is 13 amino acids long. Here the CDR3 DNA reads TGTGCCTGGAGTCCCGCGGGGGAAGAGACCCAGTACTTC. Its translation is CAWSPAGEETQYF.

The chain is built from TRBV11-3 and TRBJ2-5; the match to TRBD2 covers 7 bases. Germline lookup yields CDR1 SGHNT and CDR2 YENEEA. Losses at the gene ends were 5 bases for V and 7 bases for J; bases not matched to a gene: 4. This CDR3 is 12 amino acids long. The CDR3 here is CASSAGGGTQYF. In DNA form, the CDR3 reads TGTGCCAGCAGCGCGGGCGGGGGGACCCAGTACTTC.

The chain employs TRBV18 and TRBJ2-3, with D maybe TRBD1 (7 bases). Germline CDR1 KGHSH, CDR2 LQKENI. This CDR3 is 14 amino acids long. V lost 6 bases to trimming and J lost 5 bases, with 15 bases between them. The CDR3 loop is CASSKQGRGDTQYF. DNA for the CDR3: TGTGCCAGCTCCAAACAGGGGCGGGGAGATACGCAGTATTTT.

The chain has TRBV5-1 and TRBJ1-4; 9 bases line up with TRBD1. The CDR3 has 14 residues. V was clipped by 4 bases and J by 8 bases; unmatched bases: 6. Germline CDR1 reads SGHRS; CDR2 reads YFSETQ. CDR3 in amino acids: CASSTGQGKEKLFF. DNA of the CDR3: TGCGCCAGCAGCACAGGACAGGGGAAGGAAAAACTGTTTTTT.

The J gene is TRBJ1-2, the V gene TRBV2; perhaps TRBD1 as D (6 bases). CDR3 length equals 14 residues. V was pared by 2 bases and J by 5 bases, with 12 bases between. The germline V gene encodes CDR1 SNHLY and CDR2 FYNNEI. CDR3 in DNA: TGTGCCAGCAGTGAATTGGGGGGGCAGTATGGCTACACCTTC. Translating it yields CASSELGGQYGYTF.

The chain is built from TRBV6-1 and TRBJ1-4; D is uncertain. Germline V gene data show CDR1 as MNHNS and CDR2 as SASEGT. The CDR3 sequence is 15 residues long. V dropped 2 bases and J dropped 8 bases, with 15 bases sitting between them. The CDR3 protein is CASSERPGRREKLFF. CDR3 bases: TGTGCCAGCAGTGAAAGGCCAGGTCGAAGGGAAAAACTGTTTTTT.

This clone appeared a single time. The CDR3 DNA follows: TGTGCCAGCAGCTTGGAGCCTTACGAGCAGTACTTC. This codes for CASSLEPYEQYF. J is TRBJ2-7 and V is TRBV5-5; no firm D call. Trimming shortened V by 0 bases and J by 4 bases, and 5 bases separated the two germline ends. From germline, CDR1 is SGHKS and CDR2 YYEKEE (reference sequence). CDR3 length: 12 residues.

The V gene is TRBV28, the J gene TRBJ1-5; weak D call: TRBD1 (6 bases). The germline V and J ends were trimmed by 6 bases and 5 bases, with 11 bases remaining between them. Germline V gene lookup returns CDR1 MDHEN and CDR2 SYDVKM. CDR3 length equals 13 residues. The CDR3 region is CASRQGQDQPQHF. CDR3 sequence (DNA): TGTGCCAGCAGGCAGGGGCAGGATCAGCCCCAGCATTTT.

This chain uses TRBV19 with TRBJ2-1, with 7 bases aligning to TRBD1. With V trimmed by 6 bases and J by 5 bases, 13 bases remained unmatched. This CDR3 is built from 16 residues. CDR1 and CDR2 from the germline V gene are LNHDA and SQIVND (reference sequence). CDR3 region: CASRSTGTVTHNEQFF. CDR3 DNA: TGTGCCAGTAGATCAACCGGGACAGTGACACACAATGAGCAGTTCTTC.

The rearrangement links TRBV14 to TRBJ2-3, with D maybe TRBD1 (7 bases). The V gene lost 1 base and the J gene lost 6 bases, with 11 bases spanning the gap. The CDR3 is 14 residues long. Germline values: CDR1 SGHDN, CDR2 FVKESK. The DNA of the CDR3 is TGTGCCAGCAGCCAAGCAGGGGGGCTGGATACGCAGTATTTT. Encoded protein: CASSQAGGLDTQYF. The whole variable domain, remainder taken from reference TRBV14 and TRBJ2-3, is EAGVTQFPSHSVIEKGQTVTLRCDPISGHDNLYWYRRVMGKEIKFLLHFVKESKQDESGMPNNRFLAERTGGTYSTLKVQPAELEDSGVYFCASSQAGGLDTQYFGPGTRLTVL.

V is TRBV7-9 and J is TRBJ1-1; 7 positions match TRBD1. From germline, CDR1 is SEHNR and CDR2 FQNEAQ (reference sequence). V gave up 5 bases and J gave up 0 bases; unmatched junction bases: 3. The length of the CDR3 is 14 residues. This CDR3 is CASSLGTVNTEAFF. The CDR3 DNA sequence: TGTGCCAGCAGCCTTGGGACAGTGAACACTGAAGCTTTCTTT.

The chain carries TRBV2 and TRBJ2-5; D may be TRBD2 (6 bases). Germline V CDR1 and CDR2: SNHLY, FYNNEI. The CDR3 is made up of 15 amino acids. The V end lost 2 bases, the J end lost 1 base, and 11 bases lay between the germline ends. The CDR3 sequence: CASSERRGGQETQYF. The CDR3, as DNA: TGTGCCAGCAGTGAACGGCGGGGAGGCCAAGAGACCCAGTACTTC. Full variable domain (outside the CDR3, taken from reference TRBV2 and TRBJ2-5): EPEVTQTPSHQVTQMGQEVILRCVPISNHLYFYWYRQILGQKVEFLVSFYNNEISEKSEIFDDQFSVERPDGSNFTLKIRSTKLEDSAMYFCASSERRGGQETQYFGPGTRLLVL.

The chain carries TRBV5-1 and TRBJ2-3; TRBD2 agrees at 11 bases. The CDR3 is made up of 18 amino acids. Germline lookup yields CDR1 SGHRS and CDR2 YFSETQ. The V segment lost 4 bases and the J segment 1 base; nucleotides outside the gene matches: 11. CDR3 nucleotides: TGCGCCAGCAGCCTCCGTAGCGGGGGGGCCCTGGGCACAGATACGCAGTATTTT. It yields the protein CASSLRSGGALGTDTQYF.

The chain recombines TRBV30 with TRBJ2-1, with D tentatively TRBD1 (6 bases). The CDR3 covers 13 residues. The germline CDR1 and CDR2 sequences are GTSNPN and SVGIG (reference sequence). Trimming took 8 bases from V and 6 from J, leaving 17 bases between them. The CDR3 reads CAGAETGSNEQFF. The CDR3 DNA follows: TGTGCCGGCGCCGAAACAGGGAGCAATGAGCAGTTCTTC.

The gene calls are TRBV7-2 and TRBJ2-1, with 7 nucleotides matching TRBD1. Germline V gene sequence: CDR1 SGHTA, CDR2 FQGNSA. V lost 7 bases to trimming and J lost 0 bases; unmatched junction nucleotides: 6. The CDR3 covers 15 residues. The CDR3 DNA sequence: TGTGCCAGCACCGACAGGGACAGCTCCTACAATGAGCAGTTCTTC. Amino acid sequence: CASTDRDSSYNEQFF.

DNA of the CDR3: TGCGCCAGCAGCCACAGCGGGGGGGCCCGAGAGACCCAGTACTTC. Its protein is CASSHSGGARETQYF. This chain uses TRBV4-1 with TRBJ2-5, with 10 bases lining up with TRBD2. This CDR3 comprises 15 residues. The germline CDR1 and CDR2 sequences are MGHRA and YSYEKL. The V gene end was trimmed by 3 bases and the J gene end by 4 bases; junction bases not matched to a gene: 5.

This chain links TRBV5-1 with TRBJ1-1; maybe TRBD1 (5 bases). V lost 4 bases and J lost 1, with 8 bases in between. The CDR3 loop spans 13 amino acids. Germline V gene sequence: CDR1 SGHRS, CDR2 YFSETQ. The CDR3 protein is CASSVDRNTEAFF. The CDR3 DNA is TGCGCCAGCAGCGTCGACAGGAACACTGAAGCTTTCTTT. Complete variable domain (other parts from reference TRBV5-1 and TRBJ1-1): KAGVTQTPRYLIKTRGQQVTLSCSPISGHRSVSWYQQTPGQGLQFLFEYFSETQRNKGNFPGRFSGRQFSNSRSEMNVSTLELGDSALYLCASSVDRNTEAFFGQGTRLTVV.

This clone was observed a single time. The J gene is TRBJ2-7, the V gene TRBV2; a possible D gene is TRBD2 (5 bases). Between the trimmed V and J ends, which lost 1 base and 3 bases, there was a span of 13 bases. Germline V lookup: CDR1 SNHLY, CDR2 FYNNEI. The CDR3 runs 15 residues. CDR3 sequence: CASSEGPGKIYEQYF. The CDR3 DNA reads TGTGCCAGCAGTGAAGGTCCGGGAAAGATCTACGAGCAGTACTTC.

This chain joins TRBV6-1 and TRBJ2-3; 9 nucleotides match TRBD2. This CDR3 comprises 15 residues. In germline, CDR1 is MNHNS, CDR2 SASEGT. Unmatched junction bases numbered 5, after V lost 3 bases and J lost 4 bases. CDR3 in DNA: TGTGCCAGCAGTGAGGATAGCGGGGGTGCAGATACGCAGTATTTT. Its translation is CASSEDSGGADTQYF.

The rearrangement uses TRBV5-4 and TRBJ1-4; maybe TRBD1 (6 bases). Trimming pared 4 bases from V and 5 bases from J, leaving 15 bases between. The CDR3 has 15 residues. Looked up from germline, CDR1 is SGHNT and CDR2 is YYREEE (reference sequence). In nucleotides, the CDR3 is TGTGCCAGCAGCCCGGACAGCGGTTTAAATGAAAAACTGTTTTTT. Amino acids: CASSPDSGLNEKLFF.

The chain carries TRBV5-1 and TRBJ2-5, with unresolved D. Germline CDR1 and CDR2: SGHRS and YFSETQ. V was clipped by 5 bases and J by 1 base, with 3 bases between them. The CDR3 length is 11 residues. The CDR3 bases are TGCGCCAGCAGGGCCCAAGAGACCCAGTACTTC. Residues: CASRAQETQYF. Combining the CDR3 with reference TRBV5-1 and TRBJ2-5 gives the whole variable domain KAGVTQTPRYLIKTRGQQVTLSCSPISGHRSVSWYQQTPGQGLQFLFEYFSETQRNKGNFPGRFSGRQFSNSRSEMNVSTLELGDSALYLCASRAQETQYFGPGTRLLVL.

This clone occurred a few times. This sequence joins TRBV9 and TRBJ1-2; D not resolved. V was pared by 0 bases and J by 8 bases, with 8 bases between. Germline-derived CDR1 and CDR2 are SGDLS and YYNGEE. The CDR3 is 12 residues long. DNA of the CDR3: TGTGCCAGCAGCGTAGATAACTGGGGCTACACCTTC. Residues: CASSVDNWGYTF.

The chain couples TRBV19 to TRBJ2-1; D call uncertain. CDR1 is LNHDA, CDR2 SQIVND, per germline (reference sequence). The CDR3 is 16 amino acids. With 1 base removed from V and 2 bases from J, the gap between germline ends came to 12 bases. CDR3 amino acids: CASSIVQRSPYNEQFF. CDR3 DNA: TGTGCCAGTAGTATAGTCCAGCGATCGCCCTACAATGAGCAGTTCTTC.